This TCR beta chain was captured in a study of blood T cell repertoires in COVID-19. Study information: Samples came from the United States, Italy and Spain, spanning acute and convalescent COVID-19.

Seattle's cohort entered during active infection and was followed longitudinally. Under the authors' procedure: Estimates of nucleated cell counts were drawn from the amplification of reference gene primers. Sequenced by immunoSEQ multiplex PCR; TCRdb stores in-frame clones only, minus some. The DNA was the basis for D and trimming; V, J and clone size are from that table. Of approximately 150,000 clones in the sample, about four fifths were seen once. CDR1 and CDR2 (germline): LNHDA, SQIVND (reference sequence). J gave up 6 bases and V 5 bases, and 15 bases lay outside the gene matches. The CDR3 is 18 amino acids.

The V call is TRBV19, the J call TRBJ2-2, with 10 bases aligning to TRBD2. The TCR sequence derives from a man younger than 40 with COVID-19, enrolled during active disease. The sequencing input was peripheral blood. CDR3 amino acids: CASSPREGAGGSAGELFF. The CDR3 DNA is TGTGCCAGTAGTCCCCGCGAGGGAGCGGGAGGGTCCGCCGGGGAGCTGTTTTTT.